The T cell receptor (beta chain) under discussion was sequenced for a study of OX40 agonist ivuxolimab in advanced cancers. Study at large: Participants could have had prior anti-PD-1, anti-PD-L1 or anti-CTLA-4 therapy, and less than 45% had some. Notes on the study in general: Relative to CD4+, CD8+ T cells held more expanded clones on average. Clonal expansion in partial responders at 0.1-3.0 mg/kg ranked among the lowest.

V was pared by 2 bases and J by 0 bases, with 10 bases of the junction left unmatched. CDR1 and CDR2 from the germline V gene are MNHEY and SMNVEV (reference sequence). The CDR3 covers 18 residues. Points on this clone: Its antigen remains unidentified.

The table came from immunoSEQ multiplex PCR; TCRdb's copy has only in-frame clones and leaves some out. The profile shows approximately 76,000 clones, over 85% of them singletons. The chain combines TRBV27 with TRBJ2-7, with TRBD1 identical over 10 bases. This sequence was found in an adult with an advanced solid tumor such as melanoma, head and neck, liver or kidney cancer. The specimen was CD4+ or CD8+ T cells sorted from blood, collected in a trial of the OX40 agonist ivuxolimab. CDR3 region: CASSLRRQGALGSYEQYF. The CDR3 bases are TGTGCCAGCAGTTTAAGGAGACAGGGGGCCCTTGGCTCCTACGAGCAGTACTTC.